This entry lists 23 T cell receptor beta chains sequenced from one sample in a study of vaccination effects on CD4 cells after COVID-19. Ahead of sequencing, the ViraFEST assay grew antigen-specific CD4+ T cells using viral peptide pools. Cultured cells yielded isolated CD4+ T cells after 10 to 11 days. Method: immunoSEQ multiplex PCR; TCRdb's copy keeps in-frame clones and lacks some. The table has 50,000 or so clones, around 80% seen once. Their recognized antigens are unknown. The sequencing used CD4+ T cells from PBMCs cultured with HCoV-229E spike peptides, collected before COVID-19 vaccination. The receptors derive from a human donor who received a COVID-19 vaccine.

The J gene is TRBJ2-3, the V gene TRBV5-4; D unclear. The V gene lost 4 bases and the J gene lost 2 bases, with 8 bases spanning the gap. This CDR3 contains 13 residues. Germline CDR1 is SGHNT and CDR2 is YYREEE (reference sequence). CDR3 in amino acids: CASSADATDTQYF. CDR3 coding DNA: TGTGCCAGCAGCGCAGATGCCACAGATACGCAGTATTTT.

This rearrangement joins TRBV6-9 to TRBJ2-7; 11 bases line up with TRBD2. This CDR3 has 15 residues. Germline-derived CDR1 and CDR2 are MNHGY and SVAAGI. Germline trimming cut 5 bases from V and 5 bases from J; bases unmatched to any gene: 8. The CDR3 DNA reads TGTGCCAGCAGTCCCCCCGGGACTAGCGGCAACGAGCAGTACGTC. Translated: CASSPPGTSGNEQYV.

V usage is TRBV5-1 and J usage is TRBJ2-1; tentatively, D is TRBD1 (6 bases). Trimming took 4 bases from V and 0 from J, leaving 11 bases between them. The CDR3 consists of 15 residues. Looked up from germline, CDR1 is SGHRS and CDR2 is YFSETQ. CDR3 protein: CASSRQGYSYNEQFF. CDR3 bases: TGCGCCAGCAGCCGCCAGGGGTACTCCTACAATGAGCAGTTCTTC.

The V and J genes are TRBV24-1 and TRBJ2-3, with no clear D. Deletions cut 0 bases from V and 6 bases from J, with 6 bases between. This CDR3 region has 13 residues. From germline, CDR1 is KGHDR and CDR2 SFDVKD. CDR3 nucleotide sequence: TGTGCCACCAGTGATTTGCGCAGGGATACGCAGTATTTT. Its translation is CATSDLRRDTQYF.

This chain joins TRBV6-5 and TRBJ2-7; the match to TRBD2 covers 8 bases. CDR1 is MNHEY, CDR2 SVGAGI, per germline. Trimming removed 6 bases from V and 2 bases from J; junction bases left unmatched: 9. The length of the CDR3 is 15 residues. CDR3 in amino acids: CASSYRGGGPYEQYV. In nucleotides, the CDR3 is TGTGCCAGCAGCTATCGTGGCGGGGGGCCCTACGAGCAGTACGTC.

V and J are TRBV21-1 and TRBJ1-5; TRBD1 was called by the table and not checked on the DNA. TRBV21-1 corresponds to a pseudogene. This CDR3 has 17 amino acids. The chain's CDR3 is CASTLRTGETSNQPQHF. CDR3 DNA sequence: TGTGCCAGCACCCTTAGGACAGGCGAGACAAGCAATCAGCCCCAGCATTTT.

This rearrangement joins TRBV3-1 (or the pseudogene TRBV3-2) to TRBJ1-2; the D is unclear. The CDR3 covers 18 residues. Germline assignment: CDR1 LGHDT and CDR2 YNNKEL (reference sequence). The germline V and J ends were trimmed by 0 bases and 4 bases, with 21 bases remaining between them. This CDR3 is CASSQEGWGAGHVYGYTF. The CDR3 bases are TGTGCCAGCAGCCAAGAAGGTTGGGGTGCCGGGCACGTCTATGGCTACACCTTC.

This clone was observed a single time. The rearrangement uses TRBV7-2 and TRBJ1-5, with a possible D match to TRBD1 (5 bases). V was clipped by 3 bases and J by 2 bases, with 11 bases between them. The CDR3 totals 15 residues. The germline CDR1 and CDR2 sequences are SGHTA and FQGNSA. CDR3 sequence (DNA): TGTGCCAGCAGCTTTGACAGTATGGGCAATCAGCCCCAGCATTTT. It encodes CASSFDSMGNQPQHF.

This chain joins TRBV7-2 and TRBJ1-1; TRBD1 aligns across 8 bases. The V segment lost 5 bases and the J segment 0 bases; nucleotides outside the gene matches: 11. This CDR3 is built from 17 residues. Germline V CDR1 and CDR2: SGHTA, FQGNSA. The CDR3 here is CASSTDRALRVNTEAFF. The DNA of the CDR3 is TGTGCCAGCAGCACGGACAGGGCCCTTAGGGTGAACACTGAAGCTTTCTTT.

This chain uses TRBV10-1 with TRBJ2-7, with 7 bases identical to TRBD1. V shed 10 bases, J shed 1 base, and the junction held 10 bases outside the gene matches. This CDR3 is built from 14 residues. CDR1 is WNHNN and CDR2 is SYGVQD in the germline V gene (reference sequence). The CDR3 DNA sequence: TGCGCCACCATAGACAGGGAGTATTCCTACGAGCAGTACGTC. This sequence encodes CATIDREYSYEQYV.

The rearrangement links TRBV10-3 to TRBJ2-7; 11 bases match TRBD2. The CDR3 length is 13 residues. Per germline, CDR1 ENHRY and CDR2 SYGVKD. With 10 bases clipped from V and 7 bases from J, the junction kept 9 bases outside the gene matches. Here the CDR3 reads CATATSGVEEQYV. DNA of the CDR3: TGTGCCACGGCGACTAGCGGGGTGGAAGAGCAGTACGTC.

The chain links TRBV29-1 to TRBJ1-1; TRBD1 is a possible D gene (5 bases). Looked up from germline, CDR1 is SQVTM and CDR2 is ANQGSEA. V gave up 7 bases and J gave up 2 bases, with 23 bases separating them. This CDR3 has 16 residues. Here the CDR3 reads CSGTSIRGTGNTEAFF. The CDR3 bases are TGCAGCGGGACCTCGATCCGGGGGACGGGAAACACTGAAGCTTTCTTT.

This clone was picked up a small number of times. V gene TRBV5-1 combines with J gene TRBJ1-6; the D gene is possibly TRBD1 (5 bases). Germline V gene lookup returns CDR1 SGHRS and CDR2 YFSETQ. The CDR3 has 15 amino acids. The V end lost 1 base, the J end lost 6 bases, and 11 bases lay between the germline ends. The CDR3 nucleotides are TGCGCCAGCAGCTTGCAGGGAACGCTTAATTCACCCCTCCACTTT. It translates to CASSLQGTLNSPLHF. Full variable domain (outside the CDR3, taken from reference TRBV5-1 and TRBJ1-6): KAGVTQTPRYLIKTRGQQVTLSCSPISGHRSVSWYQQTPGQGLQFLFEYFSETQRNKGNFPGRFSGRQFSNSRSEMNVSTLELGDSALYLCASSLQGTLNSPLHFGNGTRLTVT.

This rearrangement joins TRBV6-5 to TRBJ1-5; D perhaps matches TRBD1 (6 bases). Germline assignment: CDR1 MNHEY and CDR2 SVGAGI. This CDR3 spans 15 amino acids. The germline V and J ends were trimmed by 5 bases and 9 bases, with 20 bases remaining between them. The CDR3 region has the DNA TGTGCCAGCAGTCTAGACAGGACAAGATTTCCGCCCCAGCATTTT. It is translated as CASSLDRTRFPPQHF.

This clone was picked up one time. The gene calls are TRBV23-1 and TRBJ2-5; 15 positions agree with TRBD2. TRBV23-1 qualifies as an ORF whose function is uncertain. CDR3 length equals 20 residues. Germline trimming cut 2 bases from V and 5 bases from J; bases unmatched to any gene: 15. CDR3 loop: CASSQVRPGLAGGPWETQYF. As DNA, the CDR3 is TGCGCCAGCAGTCAAGTACGTCCGGGACTAGCGGGGGGTCCGTGGGAGACCCAGTACTTC.

The chain carries TRBV5-6 and TRBJ2-5; D is unclear. This CDR3 is built from 13 residues. The germline CDR1 and CDR2 sequences are SGHDT and YYEEEE. Trimming stripped 4 bases from V and 0 bases from J, with 7 bases between. This CDR3 reads CASSVRNQETQYF. The CDR3 DNA reads TGTGCCAGCAGCGTGAGGAACCAAGAGACCCAGTACTTC.

The V call is TRBV6-5, the J call TRBJ2-2; TRBD1 might be the D (6 bases). Germline CDR1 reads MNHEY; CDR2 reads SVGAGI. Trimming took 6 bases from V and 3 from J, leaving 14 bases between them. The CDR3 sequence is 15 residues long. The CDR3 nucleotides are TGTGCCAGCAGGGCCCCGGGACAACACACCGGGGAGCTGTTTTTT. Translation gives CASRAPGQHTGELFF.

This sequence joins TRBV18 and TRBJ2-3; TRBD2 matches at 8 bases. Germline-derived CDR1 and CDR2 are KGHSH and LQKENI. The CDR3 runs 14 residues. J lost 4 bases, V lost 1 base, and 1 base had no gene match. The CDR3 sequence: CASSPLAGPDTQYF. CDR3 DNA sequence: TGTGCCAGCTCACCACTAGCGGGGCCAGATACGCAGTATTTT.

The chain has TRBV9 and TRBJ2-2, with 8 bases fitting TRBD2. V lost 4 bases to trimming and J lost 5 bases; unmatched junction nucleotides: 7. The germline V gene has CDR1 SGDLS and CDR2 YYNGEE. The CDR3 has 15 amino acids. In DNA form, the CDR3 reads TGTGCCAGCAGCCTCAGAGCGGGGGTTACCGGGGAGCTGTTTTTT. Translation gives CASSLRAGVTGELFF.

This chain connects TRBV5-6 to TRBJ2-3, with D unclear. The germline gives CDR1 SGHDT, CDR2 YYEEEE. CDR3 length: 13 residues. The V gene lost 7 bases and the J gene lost 1 base, with 10 bases spanning the gap. Here the CDR3 reads CASYNLGTDTQYF. CDR3 DNA: TGTGCCAGCTATAATTTAGGCACAGATACGCAGTATTTT.

The chain links TRBV5-1 to TRBJ1-4, with D unresolved. Trimming stripped 6 bases from V and 0 bases from J, with 12 bases between. CDR1 and CDR2 from the germline V gene are SGHRS and YFSETQ. The CDR3 has 15 residues. As DNA, the CDR3 is TGCGCCAGCAAGTTTGGGGATTCAACTAATGAAAAACTGTTTTTT. The encoded protein is CASKFGDSTNEKLFF.

This clone has a handful of counts. This rearrangement joins TRBV15 to TRBJ1-5, with a possible D match to TRBD1 (6 bases). Deletions cut 0 bases from V and 4 bases from J, with 13 bases between. CDR3 size: 16 residues. The germline V gene encodes CDR1 LNHNV and CDR2 YYDKDF (reference sequence). The CDR3 region has the DNA TGTGCCACCAGCAGAGAGAGGACAGTGTTTAATCAGCCCCAGCATTTT. Its translation: CATSRERTVFNQPQHF.

This clone turned up a few times. The chain joins TRBV2 to TRBJ1-2; D gene unclear. CDR1 and CDR2 from the germline V gene are SNHLY and FYNNEI. With 2 bases removed from V and 4 bases from J, the gap between germline ends came to 11 bases. CDR3 length equals 14 residues. The CDR3 DNA follows: TGTGCCAGCAGTGAATCAGACGGCAGCTATGGCTACACCTTC. Translating it yields CASSESDGSYGYTF.